Sequencing of this T cell receptor (beta chain) was carried out in a study of T cells in Graves' hyperthyroidism and ophthalmopathy. This clonotype was seen many times. Its target is not known. Template material for amplifying TCR beta CDR3 regions consisted of RNA transcripts. HTBI primers were employed in a first-round RT-PCR of the TCR CDR3. TCRdb analysed the multiplex PCR reads with MiXCR anew, one entry per CDR3 protein. The table lists some 600,000 distinct CDR3 sequences, around 14% of them singletons. Trimming took 5 bases from V and 9 from J; bases not matched to a gene: 13. Germline V gives CDR1 SEHNR, CDR2 FQNEAQ (reference sequence). The CDR3 has 15 amino acids. Newly diagnosed hyperthyroidism, duration under 2 months, in patients aged 18 to 65. Sample collection date corresponds to first hyperthyroidism diagnosis, prior to any ophthalmopathy symptoms. PBMCs stemmed from over 7.5 ml fresh peripheral blood.

Study findings and constraints: By a 13 V-J model, ophthalmopathy was set apart from stable hyperthyroidism.

Source material: blood. The gene calls are TRBV7-9 and TRBJ2-1; 7 bases fit TRBD2. This TCR derives from a woman aged 30 to 39 with Graves' hyperthyroidism that later progressed to Graves' ophthalmopathy. The CDR3 DNA reads TGTGCCAGCAGCCAATCGGGGCGGGAGCGGGCTGAGCAGTTCTTC. Its protein is CASSQSGRERAEQFF. Together with reference TRBV7-9 and TRBJ2-1, the CDR3 gives the full variable domain: DTGVSQNPRHKITKRGQNVTFRCDPISEHNRLYWYRQTLGQGPEFLTYFQNEAQLEKSRLLSDRFSAERPKGSFSTLEIQRTEQGDSAMYLCASSQSGRERAEQFFGPGTRLTVL.